This TCR beta chain was identified in a study of blood T cells in healthy people across ages. Points from the study as a whole: Older individuals had lower TCR beta diversity per million T cells (the decline was roughly linear). Conclusively comparing naive with antigen-experienced cells was impossible with unsorted PBMCs.

For the second PCR, which ran for roughly 7 to 11 cycles, a sample-barcoded 5' primer and a J-beta primer mix were used. Every single cDNA molecule received a tag from a template-switch adaptor with 12 random nucleotides. TCRdb re-derived calls from the 5' RACE reads in MiXCR, one entry per CDR3 protein. The repertoire includes approximately 940,000 distinct CDR3 sequences, roughly 52% of them detected once, and around an eighth sits in the top ten. As concerns this clonotype: No antigen is known for it.

Germline trimming cut 1 base from V and 5 bases from J; bases unmatched to any gene: 5. CDR1 and CDR2 from the germline V gene are SGHTA and FQGNSA. The CDR3 extends over 14 amino acids. The clonotype originates from a man younger than 45 in good health. This rearrangement joins TRBV7-2 to TRBJ2-7; the match to TRBD1 covers 7 bases. Sequences were obtained from blood. The CDR3 protein is CASSLGDRANEQYF. In DNA, the CDR3 is TGTGCCAGCAGCTTAGGCGACAGGGCAAACGAGCAGTACTTC.